A selection of T cell receptor beta chains follows, all from one sample in a study of T cell repertoires in cytomegalovirus infection. No antigen is known for these receptors. TCRdb passed the reads through MiXCR, listing each CDR3 protein once. The profile covers roughly 800,000 distinct CDR3 sequences, with 29% appearing a single time and around 14% taken by the ten largest. Sequenced here: cultured CD8+ T cells from PBMCs, sampled from culture after CMV antigen stimulation. The receptors come from a human donor in good health (CMV status not recorded). Some clones in this sample may be carry-over from other donors' samples. The CDR3 runs from the conserved cysteine through the conserved F or W. Each record gives: D gene, clone size, J gene, V gene, CDR3 protein, CDR3 DNA. The D gene is left open where the match is weak. Expanded clones are given a class, and other clones once, few, many or no size at all.

NA few TRBJ1-5 TRBV6-1 CASRGARQPQHF TGTGCCAGCAGGGGCGCGAGGCAGCCCCAGCATTTT
NA NA TRBJ1-2 TRBV7-9 CASSLKGAVYGYTF TGTGCCAGCAGCTTAAAAGGGGCGGTATATGGCTACACCTTC
NA once TRBJ2-1 TRBV15 CATSRATGYNEQFF TGTGCCACCAGCAGAGCAACAGGGTACAATGAGCAGTTCTTC
NA NA TRBJ2-4 TRBV20-1 CSAWAPGKNIQYF TGCAGTGCTTGGGCCCCGGGCAAAAACATTCAGTACTTC
NA few TRBJ2-1 TRBV7-9 CASSPPQGYSYNEQFF TGTGCCAGCAGCCCCCCTCAGGGCTACTCCTACAATGAGCAGTTCTTC
NA NA TRBJ1-1 TRBV4-1 CASSQGGPGQMNTEAFF TGCGCCAGCAGCCAAGGCGGACCGGGGCAAATGAACACTGAAGCTTTCTTT
TRBD2 many TRBJ2-1 TRBV7-2 CASSSVLAGGPLYNEQFF TGTGCCAGCAGCTCGGTTCTAGCGGGGGGGCCCCTCTACAATGAGCAGTTCTTC
NA many TRBJ1-1 TRBV12-3/TRBV12-4 CASSFLAGGSGTEAFF TGTGCCAGCAGTTTCCTCGCTGGGGGATCGGGAACTGAAGCTTTCTTT
TRBD2 NA TRBJ2-1 TRBV7-9 CASSPRTSGVYNEQFF TGTGCCAGCAGCCCGAGGACTAGCGGGGTGTACAATGAGCAGTTCTTC
TRBD2 NA TRBJ2-7 TRBV27 CASSLKSGGAEQYF TGTGCCAGCAGTTTAAAGAGCGGGGGGGCCGAGCAGTACTTC
NA NA TRBJ2-5 TRBV3-1 CASSQSPLEQETQYF TGTGCCAGCAGCCAATCCCCACTAGAGCAAGAGACCCAGTACTTC
NA few TRBJ2-3 TRBV12-3/TRBV12-4 CASSFGERGGTDTQYF TGTGCCAGCAGTTTTGGTGAAAGGGGAGGCACAGATACGCAGTATTTT
TRBD1 few TRBJ1-5 TRBV5-5 CASSPDRGVNQPQHF TGTGCCAGCAGCCCTGACAGGGGGGTCAATCAGCCCCAGCATTTT
NA many TRBJ1-5 TRBV12-3/TRBV12-4 CASSSRVFNQPQHF TGTGCCAGCAGTTCCCGGGTGTTCAATCAGCCCCAGCATTTT
NA NA TRBJ1-2 TRBV12-3/TRBV12-4 CASSTKPTGHGYTF TGTGCCAGCAGCACCAAACCGACAGGTCATGGCTACACCTTC
TRBD2 many TRBJ2-3 TRBV7-2 CASSLGLAGTDTQYF TGTGCCAGCAGCCTCGGACTAGCGGGGACAGATACGCAGTATTTT
NA NA TRBJ2-6 TRBV20-1 CSARFQGSAGANVLTF TGCAGTGCTAGATTCCAGGGTTCCGCTGGGGCCAACGTCCTGACTTTC
TRBD1 few TRBJ1-4 TRBV7-6 CASSRTGDWTNEKLFF TGTGCCAGCAGCCGAACAGGGGATTGGACTAATGAAAAACTGTTTTTT
NA many TRBJ2-2 TRBV28 CAMGHRHTGELFF TGTGCTATGGGGCACAGACACACCGGGGAGCTGTTTTTT
TRBD1 few TRBJ1-1 TRBV28 CASSLEQGAVTEAFF TGTGCCAGCAGTTTAGAGCAGGGGGCGGTCACTGAAGCTTTCTTT